This T cell receptor beta chain was identified in a study of blood T cells in healthy people across ages. The study, taken as a whole, reports: What prevented conclusive comparison of naive and antigen-experienced cells was that PBMCs were unsorted.

Comment on this clonotype: Its cognate antigen is unknown.

The total RNA that was extracted per sample amounted to at least 5.5 micrograms. Trimming cost V 6 bases and J 0 bases; bases outside gene matches: 7. The CDR3 is 15 amino acids. CDR1 and CDR2 (germline): MNHEY, SVGEGT. For the second PCR, which ran for roughly 6 to 12 cycles, a sample-barcoded 5' primer and a J-beta primer mix were used. Researchers report that each sample yielded at least 2.5 million CDR3-containing paired-end reads. Each CDR3 protein gets one entry after TCRdb re-called the 5' RACE reads with MiXCR. Of fewer than 2,000,000 distinct CDR3 sequences in the sample, around 36% were seen once.

This clonotype was sampled from a woman aged 30 to 39 in good health. This sequence joins TRBV6-2 or TRBV6-3 and TRBJ1-1; 7 bases align to TRBD1. The sequenced sample was blood. CDR3 amino acids: CASRRGQELNTEAFF. CDR3 bases: TGTGCCAGCAGACGAGGACAGGAGTTGAACACTGAAGCTTTCTTT.